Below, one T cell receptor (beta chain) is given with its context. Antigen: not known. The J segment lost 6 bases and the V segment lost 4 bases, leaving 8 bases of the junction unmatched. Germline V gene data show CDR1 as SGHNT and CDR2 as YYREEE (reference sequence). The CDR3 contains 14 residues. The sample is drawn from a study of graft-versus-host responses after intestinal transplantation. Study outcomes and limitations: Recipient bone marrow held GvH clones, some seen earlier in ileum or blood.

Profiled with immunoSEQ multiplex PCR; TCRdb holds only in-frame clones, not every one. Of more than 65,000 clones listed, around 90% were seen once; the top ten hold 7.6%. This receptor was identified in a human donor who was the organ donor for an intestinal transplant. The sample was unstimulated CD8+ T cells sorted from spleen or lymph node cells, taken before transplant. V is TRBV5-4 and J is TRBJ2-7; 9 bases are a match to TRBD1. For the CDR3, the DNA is TGTGCCAGCAGCCCCCGGGACAGGGTCGGCGAGCAGTACTTC. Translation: CASSPRDRVGEQYF.